This T cell receptor beta chain was identified in a study of regulatory T cells in long-lasting Graves disease. Overall study findings and caveats: Favored gene segments in persistent disease were TRBV28, TRBJ1-2 and TRBJ2-5.

About this clonotype: What it binds is not known.

The TCR beta library used iRepertoire HTBI primers with Arm-PCR amplification of CDR3. Via MiXCR, TCRdb re-called the multiplex PCR reads, giving one row per CDR3 protein. The table has hundreds of thousands of distinct CDR3 sequences, roughly 15% seen once; the top ten hold around a tenth. Germline CDR1 and CDR2: SGHVS and FQNEAQ. The CDR3 sequence is 16 residues long. Trimming removed 5 bases from V and 4 bases from J; junction bases left unmatched: 12. This sample's time point: newly diagnosed GD, antithyroid drugs for less than 3 months. Generation of the TCR library employed RNA extracted from PBMCs. This sample was shared with a second study, whose subject was T cells in Graves' hyperthyroidism and ophthalmopathy. That source reports: Lactation, pregnancy, other autoimmune disease or uncontrolled infection excluded patients. A set of HTBI primers served as the primers for a first-round RT-PCR of the TCR CDR3.

The sequence derives from a young woman with Graves disease. Sequencing used peripheral blood mononuclear cells (PBMCs), obtained at new diagnosis, from a patient treated with antithyroid drugs. The chain carries TRBV7-8 and TRBJ1-2; 8 bases align to TRBD1. The CDR3 sequence is CASSRLFRQGRYGYTF. CDR3 coding DNA: TGTGCCAGCAGCAGACTATTTAGACAGGGGCGCTATGGCTACACCTTC. The full variable domain, completed using reference TRBV7-8 and TRBJ1-2, is GAGVSQSPRYKVAKRGQDVALRCDPISGHVSLFWYQQALGQGPEFLTYFQNEAQLDKSGLPSDRFFAERPEGSVSTLKIQRTQQEDSAVYLCASSRLFRQGRYGYTFGSGTRLTVV.